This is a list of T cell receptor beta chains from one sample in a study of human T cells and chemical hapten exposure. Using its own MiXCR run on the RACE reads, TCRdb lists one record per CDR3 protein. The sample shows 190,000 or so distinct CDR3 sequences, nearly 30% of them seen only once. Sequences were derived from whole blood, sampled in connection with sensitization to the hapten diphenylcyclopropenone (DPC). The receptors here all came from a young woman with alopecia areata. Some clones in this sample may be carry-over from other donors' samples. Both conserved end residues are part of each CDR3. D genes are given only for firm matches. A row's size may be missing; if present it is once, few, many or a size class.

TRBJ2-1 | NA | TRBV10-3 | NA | CAISEFAEQFF | TGTGCCATCAGTGAGTTTGCTGAGCAGTTCTTC
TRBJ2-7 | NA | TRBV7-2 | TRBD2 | CASSLALGVGGTSGGAEQYF | TGTGCCAGCAGCTTAGCGCTGGGGGTCGGAGGGACTAGCGGGGGGGCGGAGCAGTACTTC
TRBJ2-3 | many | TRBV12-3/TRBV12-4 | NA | CASSLDRESTDTQYF | TGTGCCAGCAGTTTAGACAGGGAAAGCACAGATACGCAGTATTTT
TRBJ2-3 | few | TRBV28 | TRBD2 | CASSRLAGGLWDTQYF | TGTGCCAGCAGTAGACTAGCGGGCGGTCTTTGGGATACGCAGTATTTT
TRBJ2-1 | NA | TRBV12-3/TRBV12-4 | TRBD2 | CASSPQIGTSGSGEQFF | TGTGCCAGCAGTCCTCAGATAGGGACTAGCGGTTCGGGTGAGCAGTTCTTC
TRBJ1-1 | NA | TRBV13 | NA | CASSLGGAGSAEAFF | TGTGCCAGCAGCTTAGGCGGGGCCGGTAGTGCTGAAGCTTTCTTT
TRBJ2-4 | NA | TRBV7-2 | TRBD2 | CASSSGGNIQYF | TGTGCCAGCAGCTCCGGGGGGAACATTCAGTACTTC
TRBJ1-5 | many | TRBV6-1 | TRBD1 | CASSETGDQPQHF | TGTGCCAGCAGTGAGACAGGGGATCAGCCCCAGCATTTT
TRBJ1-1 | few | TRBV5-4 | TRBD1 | CASRGTVDRSSTEAFF | TGTGCCAGCAGGGGGACAGTCGATCGGTCGAGCACTGAAGCTTTCTTT
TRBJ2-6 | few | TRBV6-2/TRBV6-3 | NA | CASRAQGFFSGANVLTF | TGTGCCAGCAGGGCGCAGGGGTTTTTCTCTGGGGCCAACGTCCTGACTTTC
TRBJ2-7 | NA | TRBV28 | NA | CASSHQGSGYEQYF | TGTGCCAGCAGCCATCAGGGTAGCGGATACGAGCAGTACTTC
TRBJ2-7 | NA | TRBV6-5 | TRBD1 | CASSLGQGAFEQYF | TGTGCCAGCAGTCTGGGCCAGGGGGCGTTCGAGCAGTACTTC
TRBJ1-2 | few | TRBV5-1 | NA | CASSLSGGDNYGYTF | TGCGCCAGCAGCTTGTCTGGGGGCGACAACTATGGCTACACCTTC